These T cell receptor beta chains were read from a single sample in a study of vaccination and CD4 T cells after COVID-19. TCRdb used MiXCR to reprocess the PCR reads, holding one entry per CDR3 protein. This sample has 9,000 to 13,000 distinct CDR3 sequences; roughly 32% occur once, and the top ten carry about 15%. Their recognized antigens are unknown. The sample consisted of CD4+ T cells from blood, cultured in vitro. Every receptor here comes from a human donor in good health. Each CDR3 is given with its conserved first and last residue. The order of the fields is V gene, D gene, CDR3 protein. The D gene is left open where the match is weak.

v_gene: TRBV6-5; d_gene: NA; CDR3aa: CASSSLLAATTDTQYF
v_gene: TRBV7-3; d_gene: TRBD1; CDR3aa: CASSLTQGNGYTF
v_gene: TRBV20-1; d_gene: NA; CDR3aa: CSAPSGGINEKLFF
v_gene: TRBV20-1; d_gene: TRBD2; CDR3aa: CSVGLAGDSEQYF
v_gene: TRBV5-5; d_gene: TRBD2; CDR3aa: CASSFGLAGEQYF
v_gene: TRBV11-3; d_gene: TRBD2; CDR3aa: CASSLGLGAGVRDEQFF
v_gene: TRBV6-1; d_gene: TRBD1; CDR3aa: CASKFRQGRGTEAFF
v_gene: TRBV10-3; d_gene: NA; CDR3aa: CAISERWGDTQYF
v_gene: TRBV5-8; d_gene: TRBD2; CDR3aa: CASSFRTSGRRDTQYF
v_gene: TRBV2; d_gene: TRBD2; CDR3aa: CASSKTSDNTGELFF
v_gene: TRBV6-5; d_gene: TRBD1; CDR3aa: CASSWDSENSPLHF
v_gene: TRBV14; d_gene: NA; CDR3aa: CASSPGPGVWLETQYF
v_gene: TRBV20-1; d_gene: NA; CDR3aa: CSVEGSAGETQYF
v_gene: TRBV20-1; d_gene: TRBD1; CDR3aa: CSAAGTGIVGGYEAFF
v_gene: TRBV20-1; d_gene: NA; CDR3aa: CSAKKVTQYF
v_gene: TRBV7-9; d_gene: TRBD1; CDR3aa: CASSLTGGYGYTF